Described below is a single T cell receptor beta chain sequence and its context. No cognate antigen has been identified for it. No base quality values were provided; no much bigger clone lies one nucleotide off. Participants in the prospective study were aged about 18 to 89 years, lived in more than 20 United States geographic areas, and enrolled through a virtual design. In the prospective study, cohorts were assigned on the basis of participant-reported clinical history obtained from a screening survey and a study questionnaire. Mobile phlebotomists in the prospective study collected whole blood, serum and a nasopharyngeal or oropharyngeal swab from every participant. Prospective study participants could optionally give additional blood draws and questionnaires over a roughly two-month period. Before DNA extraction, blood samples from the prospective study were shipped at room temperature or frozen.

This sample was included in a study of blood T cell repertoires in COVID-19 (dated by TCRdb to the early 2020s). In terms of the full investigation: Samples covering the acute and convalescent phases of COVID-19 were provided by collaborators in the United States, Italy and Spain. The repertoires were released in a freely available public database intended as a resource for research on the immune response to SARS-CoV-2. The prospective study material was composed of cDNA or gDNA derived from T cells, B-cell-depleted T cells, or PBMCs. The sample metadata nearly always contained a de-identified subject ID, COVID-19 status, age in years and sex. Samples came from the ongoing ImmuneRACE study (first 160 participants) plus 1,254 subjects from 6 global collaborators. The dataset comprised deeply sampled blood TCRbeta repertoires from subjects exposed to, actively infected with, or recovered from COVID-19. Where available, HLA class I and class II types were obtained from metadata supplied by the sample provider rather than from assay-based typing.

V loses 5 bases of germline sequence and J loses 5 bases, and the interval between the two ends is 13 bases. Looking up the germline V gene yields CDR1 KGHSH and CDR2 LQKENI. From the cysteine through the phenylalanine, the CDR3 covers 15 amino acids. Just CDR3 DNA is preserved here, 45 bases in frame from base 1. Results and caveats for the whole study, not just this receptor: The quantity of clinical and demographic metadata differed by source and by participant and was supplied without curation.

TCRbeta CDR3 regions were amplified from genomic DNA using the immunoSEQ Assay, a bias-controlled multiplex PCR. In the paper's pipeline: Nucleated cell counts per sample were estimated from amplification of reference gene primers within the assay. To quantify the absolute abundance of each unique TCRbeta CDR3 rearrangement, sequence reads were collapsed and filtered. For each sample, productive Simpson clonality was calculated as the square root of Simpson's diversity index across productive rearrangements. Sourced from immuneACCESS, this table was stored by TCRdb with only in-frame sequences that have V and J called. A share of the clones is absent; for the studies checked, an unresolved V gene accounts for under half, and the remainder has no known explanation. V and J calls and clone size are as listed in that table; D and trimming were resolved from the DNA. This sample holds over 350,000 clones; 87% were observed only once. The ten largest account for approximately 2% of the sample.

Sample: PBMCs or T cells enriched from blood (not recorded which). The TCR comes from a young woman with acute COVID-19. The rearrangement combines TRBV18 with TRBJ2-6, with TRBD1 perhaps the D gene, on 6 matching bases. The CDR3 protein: CASSTPGDWANVLTF. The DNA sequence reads TGTGCCAGCTCAACCCCAGGGGATTGGGCCAACGTCCTGACTTTC.